This T cell receptor (beta chain) was sequenced in a study of T cell repertoires in cytomegalovirus infection. Study findings and constraints: Across the ex vivo response, the dominant clonotypes were HLA-C-restricted CMV-specific TCR beta clonotypes.

The CDR3 has 15 residues. Deletions cut 6 bases from V and 5 bases from J, with 17 bases between. Via MiXCR, TCRdb re-called the reads, giving one row per CDR3 protein. Here the sample spans 150,000 to 200,000 distinct CDR3 sequences, approximately 9.6% being singletons. This clonotype was seen ten or more times. Its antigen is as yet unknown. The clonotype originates from a human donor in good health (CMV status not recorded). Some clones in this sample may be carry-over from other donors' samples. The chain recombines TRBV12-3 or TRBV12-4 with TRBJ1-5, with D possibly TRBD1 on 6 matching bases. What was sequenced was PBMCs. The CDR3 loop reads CASSPQGKTHQPQHF. The CDR3 bases are TGTGCCAGCAGCCCTCAGGGGAAAACCCATCAGCCCCAGCATTTT.